The following is a TCR beta chain sequence with its context. The antigen is not known. Measured with immunoSEQ multiplex PCR; TCRdb has only the in-frame clones, and not every one. The sample includes approximately 84,000 clones, approximately 88% seen only once; the top ten take roughly 21%. The entry originates in a study of PD-1 blockade in classical Hodgkin lymphoma. Findings and limits, study-wide: Healthy donors reportedly exceeded newly diagnosed patients in baseline TCR diversity. The diversity seen at baseline in complete responders resembled that of newly diagnosed patients. Patients were excluded if nivolumab began under 1 year after ASCT (the autologous transplant).

Relapses following autologous stem cell transplantation were seen in all patients, with brentuximab vedotin exposure varying. The CDR3 contains 18 residues. Sample: peripheral blood mononuclear cells (PBMCs), taken at baseline. The J gene is TRBJ2-3, the V gene TRBV1; TRBD2, as called in the table, went unchecked against the DNA. TRBV1 is a pseudogene locus. The receptor was derived from a human donor with classical Hodgkin lymphoma. As DNA, the CDR3 is TGCACCAGCAGCCATTCTAGCGGGAGAGTTCCTGGCACAGATACGCAGTATTTT. Translating it yields CTSSHSSGRVPGTDTQYF.